This TCR beta chain was recorded in a study of cytotoxic CD8 clonotypes in ibrutinib-treated CLL. Study-wide results and limits: Relative to age-matched healthy donors, clonality at baseline was higher, and it tracked circulating CD8+ T-cell counts. Sampling times (in sustained-remission versus progressing patients) were not the same.

About 2 micrograms of genomic DNA came from cryopreserved PBMCs for TCR beta libraries. Germline loops: CDR1 SGHTA, CDR2 FQGNSA. This CDR3 is built from 16 residues. J lost 0 bases, V lost 3 bases, and 2 bases had no gene match. As concerns this clone: Its antigen remains unidentified.

The assay was immunoSEQ multiplex PCR, and TCRdb's table has in-frame clones only and misses some. The sample lists approximately 190,000 clones, 70% occurring once. This receptor was taken from a human donor with chronic lymphocytic leukemia. Here the sequenced sample was PBMCs, taken after 12 months of ibrutinib treatment. The chain carries TRBV7-2 and TRBJ2-3; the match to TRBD2 covers 11 bases. In nucleotides, the CDR3 is TGTGCCAGCAGCTTTCGACTAGCGGGAAGCACAGATACGCAGTATTTT. Protein product: CASSFRLAGSTDTQYF.